This T cell receptor beta chain was recovered during a study of beta chain features in type 1 diabetes. Overall study: Sorted cells numbering over 95,000,000 were examined across all samples. Study-wide findings and caveats: Type 1 diabetes patients had TCRB CDR3s that were shorter (moderately but significantly so) in all four CD4+ subsets. Insertion counts at VDJ junctions were lower in type 1 diabetes patients, who also showed more deletions there. The naive, central memory and Treg TCRB repertoires showed an apparent similarity that was greater among patients than among healthy donors.

The isolated RNA, all of it, was reverse transcribed, so expressed TCRB transcripts were what got sequenced. Data came from immunoSEQ multiplex PCR; TCRdb stores just in-frame clones and leaves some out. The sample lists about 620,000 clones; less than 20% were seen once. As for this clone: What it binds is not known.

The germline gives CDR1 LNHDA, CDR2 SQIVND (reference sequence). Trimming removed 3 bases at V and 3 bases at J, with 15 bases between. The length of the CDR3 is 15 residues. The source of this sequence is a man aged 18 to 30 in good health. Sequencing input: naive CD4+ T cells from blood. The rearrangement joins TRBV19 to TRBJ2-7, with D possibly TRBD1 on 6 matching bases. The CDR3 reads CASSIGTGKGYEQYF. The CDR3 region has the DNA TGTGCCAGTAGTATCGGCACAGGGAAGGGCTACGAGCAGTACTTC. The whole variable domain, remainder taken from reference TRBV19 and TRBJ2-7, is DGGITQSPKYLFRKEGQNVTLSCEQNLNHDAMYWYRQDPGQGLRLIYYSQIVNDFQKGDIAEGYSVSREKKESFPLTVTSAQKNPTAFYLCASSIGTGKGYEQYFGPGTRLTVT.